The 18 T cell receptor beta chains given below trace back to one sample, sequenced in a study of T cells in Graves' hyperthyroidism and ophthalmopathy. Amplification of TCR beta CDR3 regions was performed using RNA transcripts as template. Using the HTBI primer set, a first-round RT-PCR was run on the TCR CDR3. TCRdb re-derived calls from the multiplex PCR reads in MiXCR, one entry per CDR3 protein. Here the sample spans some 250,000 distinct CDR3 sequences, about 14% being singletons. The sequenced sample was blood. These TCRs come from a middle-aged woman with Graves' hyperthyroidism that later progressed to Graves' ophthalmopathy.

This clonotype was observed many times. The V and J genes are TRBV10-3 and TRBJ2-1, with TRBD2 matching 8 bases. V was pared by 2 bases and J by 8 bases, with 8 bases of the junction left unmatched. CDR3 length: 15 amino acids. In germline, CDR1 is ENHRY, CDR2 SYGVKD. CDR3 sequence (DNA): TGTGCCATCAGTGAGAGGGTAGCGGGAAAGGATGAGCAGTTCTTC. Protein sequence: CAISERVAGKDEQFF.

Details on this clonotype: A read error may produce the germline difference seen at one junction end. The rearrangement uses TRBV4-2 and TRBJ2-7; unclear D gene. Per the germline V gene, CDR1 is LGHNA and CDR2 is YNFKEQ. The CDR3 has 14 residues. CDR3 coding DNA: TGTGCCAGCAACCAAGATGTAGCCTCTTACGAGCAGTACTTC. As protein: CASNQDVASYEQYF.

This clonotype was detected ten times or more. The gene calls are TRBV6-1 and TRBJ1-1, with a tentative D call TRBD1 (6 bases). The CDR3 is 15 residues long. The germline V and J ends were trimmed by 7 bases and 7 bases, with 22 bases remaining between them. Germline CDR1 and CDR2: MNHNS and SASEGT. The CDR3 DNA reads as TGTGCCAGCAAGGGCTTACAAGGGAGCAGGGGTGAAGCTTTCTTT. Its translation is CASKGLQGSRGEAFF.

This clonotype was seen repeatedly, ten times or more. V is TRBV12-3 or TRBV12-4 and J is TRBJ2-5; D remains ambiguous. V was trimmed by 7 bases and J by 1 base, leaving 16 bases between them. CDR3 length equals 15 residues. CDR3 DNA sequence: TGTGCCAGCACCCCGTCCCGCTATCCCCAAGAGACCCAGTACTTC. It encodes CASTPSRYPQETQYF.

This clonotype was seen at least ten times. The rearrangement joins TRBV6-5 to TRBJ1-3; D is ambiguous. Germline loops: CDR1 MNHEY, CDR2 SVGAGI. Trimming stripped 0 bases from V and 2 bases from J, with 8 bases between. This CDR3 comprises 15 residues. The CDR3 nucleotides are TGTGCCAGCAGTTACTCGAGTCGCACTGGAAACACCATATATTTT. Residues: CASSYSSRTGNTIYF.

Ten or more counts support this clonotype. The gene calls are TRBV28 and TRBJ2-1, with TRBD2 identical over 7 bases. Germline V CDR1 and CDR2: MDHEN, SYDVKM. This CDR3 is built from 12 residues. The J segment lost 9 bases and the V segment lost 10 bases, leaving 9 bases of the junction unmatched. CDR3 sequence (DNA): TGTGCCATCATGACAGCTAGCGGTGAGCAGTTCTTC. Translated, it gives CAIMTASGEQFF.

This clonotype was recorded many times. The V call is TRBV7-9, the J call TRBJ2-4; perhaps TRBD2 as D (6 bases). CDR1 is SEHNR and CDR2 is FQNEAQ in the germline V gene (reference sequence). V lost 7 bases and J 6 bases, leaving 19 bases between the germline ends. The CDR3 totals 15 residues. CDR3 loop: CASNVGESSGNIQYF. CDR3 sequence (DNA): TGTGCCAGCAACGTAGGCGAAAGTAGCGGAAACATTCAGTACTTC.

This clonotype was counted ten times or more. The chain joins TRBV27 to TRBJ2-1; 7 bases agree with TRBD1. V was clipped by 1 base and J by 10 bases; unmatched bases: 16. This CDR3 has 17 amino acids. Germline V gene sequence: CDR1 MNHEY, CDR2 SMNVEV (reference sequence). CDR3 loop: CASSLWGTGDMSREQFF. The CDR3 DNA follows: TGTGCCAGCAGTTTATGGGGAACAGGGGACATGTCGCGGGAGCAGTTCTTC.

This chain connects TRBV5-6 to TRBJ1-2, with D unclear. V lost 0 bases and J lost 5, with 14 bases in between. The CDR3 is 15 residues long. Germline CDR1 SGHDT, CDR2 YYEEEE. This CDR3 is CASSLAFSLVYGYTF. CDR3 nucleotide sequence: TGTGCCAGCAGCTTGGCCTTCAGCCTGGTTTATGGCTACACCTTC.

This clonotype was observed at least ten times. The chain combines TRBV6-1 with TRBJ1-2, with 9 positions matching TRBD1. The V gene's germline CDR1 is MNHNS and CDR2 SASEGT. The V and J ends lost 2 bases and 4 bases, in that order; junction bases with no gene match: 5. The CDR3 totals 15 residues. CDR3 sequence: CASSESGTGIYGYTF. CDR3 DNA: TGTGCCAGCAGTGAAAGTGGGACAGGGATCTATGGCTACACCTTC.

This clonotype was detected ten times or more. The rearrangement joins TRBV20-1 to TRBJ2-7, with TRBD1 matching 7 bases. In germline, CDR1 is DFQATT, CDR2 SNEGSKA (reference sequence). The CDR3 runs 14 residues. The V gene end was trimmed by 5 bases and the J gene end by 0 bases; junction bases not matched to a gene: 7. The CDR3 reads CSARTRDSSYEQYF. The CDR3 nucleotides are TGCAGTGCTCGAACTCGGGACAGCTCCTACGAGCAGTACTTC.

This clonotype was found many times. The genes are TRBV29-1 and TRBJ2-1, with 8 bases lining up with TRBD1. This CDR3 is built from 15 residues. The V and J ends lost 8 bases and 0 bases, in that order; junction bases with no gene match: 9. Looked up from germline, CDR1 is SQVTM and CDR2 is ANQGSEA. As DNA, the CDR3 is TGCAGCCTGTGGACAGGGCAAAGCTCCTACAATGAGCAGTTCTTC. Translated, it gives CSLWTGQSSYNEQFF.

This clonotype was counted ten times or more. The genes are TRBV18 and TRBJ2-1; the match to TRBD1 covers 9 bases. V dropped 6 bases and J dropped 5; count of bases not matched to a gene: 2. CDR3 length equals 13 residues. Germline lookup yields CDR1 KGHSH and CDR2 LQKENI. The DNA for the CDR3 is TGTGCCAGCTCGCGACAGGGGGACAATGAGCAGTTCTTC. Its protein product is CASSRQGDNEQFF.

This clonotype has ten or more counts. J is TRBJ2-7 and V is TRBV27, with 8 positions matching TRBD1. CDR1 and CDR2 from the germline V gene are MNHEY and SMNVEV (reference sequence). The CDR3 covers 13 residues. With V trimmed by 6 bases and J by 5 bases, 6 bases remained unmatched. CDR3 region: CASRQGGLNEQYF. CDR3 bases: TGTGCCAGCAGACAGGGGGGATTAAACGAGCAGTACTTC.

This clonotype has at least ten counts. DNA for the CDR3: TGTGCCAGCAGTTTGACCCTTTTTGCGGGAAGAACCGGGGAGCTGTTTTTT. This encodes CASSLTLFAGRTGELFF. The rearrangement joins TRBV28 to TRBJ2-2, with D possibly being TRBD2 (6 bases). Germline assignment: CDR1 MDHEN and CDR2 SYDVKM. Between the trimmed V and J ends, which lost 3 bases and 5 bases, there was a span of 19 bases. This CDR3 spans 17 amino acids.

In this sample, this clonotype turned up many times. The rearrangement joins TRBV19 to TRBJ2-3; a possible D gene is TRBD2 (6 bases). Trimming shortened V by 3 bases and J by 2 bases, and 12 bases separated the two germline ends. The CDR3 length is 15 residues. From germline, CDR1 is LNHDA and CDR2 SQIVND (reference sequence). The CDR3 loop is CASSISGVVTDTQYF. CDR3 in DNA: TGTGCCAGTAGTATTTCGGGGGTTGTCACAGATACGCAGTATTTT.

This clonotype showed up just a few times. The chain combines TRBV6-1 with TRBJ2-1; possibly TRBD2 for D (6 bases). CDR3 length: 15 amino acids. Germline CDR1 and CDR2: MNHNS and SASEGT. Trimming took 2 bases from V and 8 from J, leaving 16 bases between them. The CDR3 here is CASSESSGTYHEQFF. The CDR3 DNA follows: TGTGCCAGCAGTGAAAGTTCCGGGACTTATCATGAGCAGTTCTTC.

This chain uses TRBV2 with TRBJ2-5; D remains unclear. V was pared by 2 bases and J by 4 bases, with 11 bases between. The V gene's germline CDR1 is SNHLY and CDR2 FYNNEI. The CDR3 consists of 14 residues. In DNA form, the CDR3 reads TGTGCCAGCAGTGAAAGAGCAGGACGAGAGACCCAGTACTTC. Amino acid sequence: CASSERAGRETQYF.